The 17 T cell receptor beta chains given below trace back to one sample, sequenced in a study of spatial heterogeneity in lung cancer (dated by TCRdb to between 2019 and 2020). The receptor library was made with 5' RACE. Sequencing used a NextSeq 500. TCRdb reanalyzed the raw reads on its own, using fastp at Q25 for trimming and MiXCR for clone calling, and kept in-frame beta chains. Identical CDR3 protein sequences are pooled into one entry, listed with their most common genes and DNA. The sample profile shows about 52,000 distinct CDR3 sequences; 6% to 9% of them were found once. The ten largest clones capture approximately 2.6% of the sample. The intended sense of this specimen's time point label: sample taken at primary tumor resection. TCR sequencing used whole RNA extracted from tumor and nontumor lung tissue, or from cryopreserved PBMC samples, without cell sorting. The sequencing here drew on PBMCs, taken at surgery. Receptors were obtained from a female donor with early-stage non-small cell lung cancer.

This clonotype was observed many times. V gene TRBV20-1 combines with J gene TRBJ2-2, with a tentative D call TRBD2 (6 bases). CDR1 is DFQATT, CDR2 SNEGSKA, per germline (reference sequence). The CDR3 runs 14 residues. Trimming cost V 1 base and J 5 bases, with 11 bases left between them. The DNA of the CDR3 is TGCAGTGCTAGAGCCCCTCGGGGGACCGGGGAGCTGTTTTTT. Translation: CSARAPRGTGELFF.

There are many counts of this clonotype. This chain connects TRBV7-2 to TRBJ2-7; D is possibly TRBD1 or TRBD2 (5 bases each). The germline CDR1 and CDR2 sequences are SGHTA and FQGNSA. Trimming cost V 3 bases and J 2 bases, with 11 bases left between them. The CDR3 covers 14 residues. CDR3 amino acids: CASSLNPGPYEQYF. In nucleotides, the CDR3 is TGTGCCAGCAGCTTGAACCCGGGACCCTACGAGCAGTACTTC.

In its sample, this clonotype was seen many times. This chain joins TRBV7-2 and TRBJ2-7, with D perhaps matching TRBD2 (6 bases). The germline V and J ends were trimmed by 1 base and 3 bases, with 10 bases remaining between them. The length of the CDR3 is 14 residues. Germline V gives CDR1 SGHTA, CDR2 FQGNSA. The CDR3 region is CASSLEAGIYEQYF. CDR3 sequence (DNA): TGTGCCAGCAGCTTAGAGGCGGGGATCTACGAGCAGTACTTC.

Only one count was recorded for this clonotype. In DNA form, the CDR3 reads TGTGCCAGCAGCCCCCAACCTGCAACTAATGAAAAACTGTTTTTT. Translation gives CASSPQPATNEKLFF. The chain employs TRBV7-2 and TRBJ1-4; D is unresolved. CDR1 is SGHTA, CDR2 FQGNSA, per germline. V lost 5 bases to trimming and J lost 0 bases, with 10 bases between them. CDR3 length: 15 amino acids.

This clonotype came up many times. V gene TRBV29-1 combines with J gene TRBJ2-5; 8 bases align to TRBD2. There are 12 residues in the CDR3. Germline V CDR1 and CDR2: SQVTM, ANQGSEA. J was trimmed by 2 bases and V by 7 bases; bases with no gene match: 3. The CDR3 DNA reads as TGCAGCGCGACTAGCGTACAAGAGACCCAGTACTTC. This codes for CSATSVQETQYF.

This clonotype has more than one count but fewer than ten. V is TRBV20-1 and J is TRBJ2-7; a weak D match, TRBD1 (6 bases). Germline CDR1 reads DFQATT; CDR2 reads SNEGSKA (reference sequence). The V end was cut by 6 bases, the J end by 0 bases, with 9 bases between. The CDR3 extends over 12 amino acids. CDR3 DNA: TGCAGTGCCAGACAGGTCTCCTACGAGCAGTACTTC. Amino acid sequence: CSARQVSYEQYF.

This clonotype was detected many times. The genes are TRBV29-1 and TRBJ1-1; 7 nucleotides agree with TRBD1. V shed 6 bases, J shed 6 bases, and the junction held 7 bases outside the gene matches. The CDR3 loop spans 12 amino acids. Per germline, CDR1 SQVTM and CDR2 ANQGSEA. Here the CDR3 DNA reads TGCAGCGTCGAAACCGGGACAGCTGAAGCTTTCTTT. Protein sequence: CSVETGTAEAFF.

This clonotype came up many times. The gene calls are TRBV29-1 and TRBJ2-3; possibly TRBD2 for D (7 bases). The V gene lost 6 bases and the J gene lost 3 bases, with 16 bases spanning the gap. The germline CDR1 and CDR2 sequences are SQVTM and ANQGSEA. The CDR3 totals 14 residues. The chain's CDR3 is CSVRGGQGTDTQYF. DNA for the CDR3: TGCAGCGTCCGGGGAGGGCAGGGGACAGATACGCAGTATTTT.

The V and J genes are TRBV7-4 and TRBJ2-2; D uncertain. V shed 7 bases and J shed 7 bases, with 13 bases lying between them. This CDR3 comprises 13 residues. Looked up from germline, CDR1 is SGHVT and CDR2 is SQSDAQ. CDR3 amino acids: CASTYGKHGELFF. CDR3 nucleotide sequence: TGTGCCAGCACCTACGGCAAACACGGGGAGCTGTTTTTT.

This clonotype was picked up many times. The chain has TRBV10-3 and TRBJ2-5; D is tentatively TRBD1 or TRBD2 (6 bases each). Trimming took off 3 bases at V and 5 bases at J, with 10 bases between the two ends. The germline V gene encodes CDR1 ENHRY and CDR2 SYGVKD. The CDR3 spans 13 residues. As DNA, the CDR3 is TGTGCCATCAGTGAAGGAGGGGGGGAGACCCAGTACTTC. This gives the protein CAISEGGGETQYF.

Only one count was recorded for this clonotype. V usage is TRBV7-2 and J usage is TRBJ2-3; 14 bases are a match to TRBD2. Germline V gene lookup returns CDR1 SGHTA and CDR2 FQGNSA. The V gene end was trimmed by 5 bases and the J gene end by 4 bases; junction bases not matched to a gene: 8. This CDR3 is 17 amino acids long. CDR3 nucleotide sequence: TGTGCCAGCAGCAGGGGACTAGCGGGGGCATCGGCAGATACGCAGTATTTT. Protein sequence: CASSRGLAGASADTQYF.

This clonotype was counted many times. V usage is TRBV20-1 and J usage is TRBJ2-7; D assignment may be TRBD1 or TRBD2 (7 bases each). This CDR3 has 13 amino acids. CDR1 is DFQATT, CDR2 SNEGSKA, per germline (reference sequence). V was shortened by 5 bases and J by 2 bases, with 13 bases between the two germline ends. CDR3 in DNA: TGCAGTGCTCGACAGGGAGGGACCTACGAGCAGTACTTC. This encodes CSARQGGTYEQYF.

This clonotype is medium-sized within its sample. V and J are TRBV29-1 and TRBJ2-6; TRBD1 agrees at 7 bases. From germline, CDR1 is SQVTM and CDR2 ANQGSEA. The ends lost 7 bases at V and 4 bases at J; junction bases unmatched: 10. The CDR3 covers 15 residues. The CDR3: CSALQQGPGANVLTF. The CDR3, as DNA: TGCAGCGCCCTTCAACAGGGGCCAGGGGCCAACGTCCTGACTTTC.

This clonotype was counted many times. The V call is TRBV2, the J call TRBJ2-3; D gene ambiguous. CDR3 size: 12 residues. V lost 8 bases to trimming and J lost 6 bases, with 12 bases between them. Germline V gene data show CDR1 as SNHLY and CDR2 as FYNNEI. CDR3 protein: CASFEWPDTQYF. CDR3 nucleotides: TGTGCCAGCTTTGAATGGCCTGATACGCAGTATTTT.

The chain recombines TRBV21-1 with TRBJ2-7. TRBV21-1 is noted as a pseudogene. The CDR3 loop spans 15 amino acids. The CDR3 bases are TGTGCCATCAAATTTTCTGAGGCTGACTCCTACGAGCAGTACTTC. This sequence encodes CAIKFSEADSYEQYF.

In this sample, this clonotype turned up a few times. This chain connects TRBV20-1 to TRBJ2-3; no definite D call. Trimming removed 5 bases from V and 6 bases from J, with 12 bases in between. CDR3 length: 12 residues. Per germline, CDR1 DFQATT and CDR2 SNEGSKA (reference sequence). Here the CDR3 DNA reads TGCAGTGCTCCGAGCCCTGGGGATACGCAGTATTTT. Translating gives CSAPSPGDTQYF.

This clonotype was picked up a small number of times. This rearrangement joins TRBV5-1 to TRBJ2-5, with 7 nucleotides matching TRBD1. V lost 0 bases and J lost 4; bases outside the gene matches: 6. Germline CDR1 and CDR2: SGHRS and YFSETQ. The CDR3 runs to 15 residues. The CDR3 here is CASSLAGTAVETQYF. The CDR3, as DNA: TGCGCCAGCAGCTTGGCCGGGACAGCCGTAGAGACCCAGTACTTC.